The subject of this entry is one T cell receptor (beta chain). No antigen is known for it. This sample stems from a study of hypomethylating agent response in myelodysplastic syndrome. Study information: Six patients responded with complete response or hematologic improvement; roughly 5 did not.

At survey resolution, roughly 400 ng of DNA per sample was split into two 200 ng replicates. Sequencing used immunoSEQ multiplex PCR; TCRdb keeps in-frame clones, though not all of them. The sample shows about 3,000 clones, roughly 82% of them seen only once. Germline values: CDR1 MNHNS, CDR2 SASEGT. The CDR3 extends over 12 amino acids. V was clipped by 6 bases and J by 3 bases, with 8 bases between them. General observations from the study: No significant post-treatment change in richness, rarefaction diversity or clonality, across all patients or response groups. More novel clonotypes appeared in responders; more contracted clonotypes appeared in non-responders after treatment.

The clonotype was recovered from a human donor with myelodysplastic syndrome. This chain joins TRBV6-1 and TRBJ2-5; D ambiguous. Specimen: bone marrow, collected before or after starting hypomethylating agent treatment for myelodysplastic syndrome (not recorded which). DNA of the CDR3: TGTGCCAGCAGCTTTGTGGAAGAGACCCAGTACTTC. It yields the protein CASSFVEETQYF.